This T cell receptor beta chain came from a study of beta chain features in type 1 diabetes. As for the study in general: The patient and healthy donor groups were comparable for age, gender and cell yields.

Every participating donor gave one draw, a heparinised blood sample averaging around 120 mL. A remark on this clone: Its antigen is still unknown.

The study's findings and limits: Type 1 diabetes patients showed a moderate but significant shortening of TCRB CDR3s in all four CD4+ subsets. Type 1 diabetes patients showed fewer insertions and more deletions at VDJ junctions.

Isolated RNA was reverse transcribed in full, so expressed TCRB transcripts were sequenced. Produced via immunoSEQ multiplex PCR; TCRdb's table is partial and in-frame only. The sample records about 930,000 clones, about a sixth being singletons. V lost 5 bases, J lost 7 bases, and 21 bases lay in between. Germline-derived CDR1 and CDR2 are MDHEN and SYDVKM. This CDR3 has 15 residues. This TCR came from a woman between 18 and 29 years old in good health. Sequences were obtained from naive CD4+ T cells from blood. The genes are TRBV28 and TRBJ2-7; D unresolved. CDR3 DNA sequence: TGTGCCAGCAGTCCCCCCGGGCCGGTTTTGGGGGAGCAGTACTTC. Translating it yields CASSPPGPVLGEQYF.